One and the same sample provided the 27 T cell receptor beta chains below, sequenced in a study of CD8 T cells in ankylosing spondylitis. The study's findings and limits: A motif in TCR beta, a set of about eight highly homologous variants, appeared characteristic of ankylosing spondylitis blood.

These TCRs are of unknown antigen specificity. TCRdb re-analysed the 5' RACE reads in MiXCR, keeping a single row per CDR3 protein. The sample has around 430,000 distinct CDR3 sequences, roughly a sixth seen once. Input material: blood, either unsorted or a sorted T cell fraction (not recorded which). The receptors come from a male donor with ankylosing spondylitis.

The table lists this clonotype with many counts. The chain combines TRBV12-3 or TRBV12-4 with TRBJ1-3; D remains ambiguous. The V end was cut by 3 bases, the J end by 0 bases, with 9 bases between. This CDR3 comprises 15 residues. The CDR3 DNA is TGTGCCAGCAGTTTTGCGGTGAACTCTGGAAACACCATATATTTT. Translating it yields CASSFAVNSGNTIYF.

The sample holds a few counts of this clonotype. Written as DNA, the CDR3 is TGCGCCAGCAGCTTGGAACTGGGGGCGCATCGAGGCTACACCTTC. The encoded protein is CASSLELGAHRGYTF. The chain combines TRBV5-1 with TRBJ1-2, with D perhaps TRBD1 (6 bases). The V end lost 0 bases, the J end lost 8 bases, and 17 bases lay between the germline ends. Germline assignment: CDR1 SGHRS and CDR2 YFSETQ. The CDR3 is made up of 15 amino acids.

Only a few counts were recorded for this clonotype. The CDR3 bases are TGTGCCAGCAGTCAGTCCCCTCAGCCCCAGCATTTT. Its translation: CASSQSPQPQHF. V and J are TRBV12-3 or TRBV12-4 and TRBJ1-5; D unclear. Deletions cut 5 bases from V and 6 bases from J, with 8 bases between. The CDR3 loop spans 12 amino acids.

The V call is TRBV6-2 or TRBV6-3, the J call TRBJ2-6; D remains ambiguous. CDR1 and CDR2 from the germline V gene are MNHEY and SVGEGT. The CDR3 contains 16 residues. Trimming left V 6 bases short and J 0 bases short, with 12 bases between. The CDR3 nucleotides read TGTGCCAGCAGCGGATTGACAAACTCTGGGGCCAACGTCCTGACTTTC. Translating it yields CASSGLTNSGANVLTF.

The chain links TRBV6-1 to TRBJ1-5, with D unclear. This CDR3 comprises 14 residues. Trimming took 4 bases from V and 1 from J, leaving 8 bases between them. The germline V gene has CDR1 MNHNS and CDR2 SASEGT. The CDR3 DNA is TGTGCCAGCAGTGTCGGAGGGAGCAATCAGCCCCAGCATTTT. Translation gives CASSVGGSNQPQHF.

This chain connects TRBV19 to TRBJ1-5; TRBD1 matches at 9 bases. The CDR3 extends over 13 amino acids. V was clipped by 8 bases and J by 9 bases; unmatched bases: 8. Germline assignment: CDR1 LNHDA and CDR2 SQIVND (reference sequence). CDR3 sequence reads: CASGRQGDRPQHF. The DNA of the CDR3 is TGTGCCAGTGGGAGACAGGGGGATCGGCCCCAGCATTTT.

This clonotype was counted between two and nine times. In DNA, the CDR3 is TGTGCCAGCAGTTTATCTTTTGGGGGAAATGGTGAGCAGTACTTC. Translating it yields CASSLSFGGNGEQYF. The rearrangement links TRBV12-3 or TRBV12-4 to TRBJ2-7; either TRBD1 or TRBD2 may fit D (5 bases each). Trimming removed 2 bases at V and 7 bases at J, with 18 bases between. CDR3 size: 15 residues.

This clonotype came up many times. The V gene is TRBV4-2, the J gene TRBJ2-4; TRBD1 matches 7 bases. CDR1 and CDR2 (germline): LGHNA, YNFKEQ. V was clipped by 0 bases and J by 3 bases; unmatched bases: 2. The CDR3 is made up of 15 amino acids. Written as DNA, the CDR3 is TGTGCCAGCAGCCAAGAGGACAGGCTCAAAAACATTCAGTACTTC. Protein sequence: CASSQEDRLKNIQYF.

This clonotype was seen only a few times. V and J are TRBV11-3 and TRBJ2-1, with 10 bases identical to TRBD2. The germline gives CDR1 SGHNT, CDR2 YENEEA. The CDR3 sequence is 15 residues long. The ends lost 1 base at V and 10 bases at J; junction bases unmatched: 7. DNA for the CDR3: TGTGCCAGCAGCTTAGCCCAGCGGGGGGGCGGGGAGCAGTTCTTC. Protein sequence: CASSLAQRGGGEQFF.

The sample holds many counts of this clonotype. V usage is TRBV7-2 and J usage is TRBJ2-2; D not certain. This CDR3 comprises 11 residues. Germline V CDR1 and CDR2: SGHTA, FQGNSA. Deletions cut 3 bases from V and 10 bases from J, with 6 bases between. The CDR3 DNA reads TGTGCCAGCAGCTTGGGGTCGGAGCTGTTTTTT. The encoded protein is CASSLGSELFF.

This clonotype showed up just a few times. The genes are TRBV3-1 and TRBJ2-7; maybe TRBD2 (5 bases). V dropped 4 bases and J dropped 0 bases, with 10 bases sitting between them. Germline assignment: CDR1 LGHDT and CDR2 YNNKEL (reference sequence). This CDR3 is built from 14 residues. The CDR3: CASSPSRGSYEQYF. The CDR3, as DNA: TGTGCCAGCAGCCCTAGCAGAGGCTCCTACGAGCAGTACTTC.

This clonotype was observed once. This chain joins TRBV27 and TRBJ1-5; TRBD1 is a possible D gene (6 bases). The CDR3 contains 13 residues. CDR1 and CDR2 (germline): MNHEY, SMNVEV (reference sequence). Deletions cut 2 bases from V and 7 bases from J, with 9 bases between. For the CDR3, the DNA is TGTGCCAGCAGTTTAACAGGGAAACAGCCCCAGCATTTT. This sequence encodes CASSLTGKQPQHF.

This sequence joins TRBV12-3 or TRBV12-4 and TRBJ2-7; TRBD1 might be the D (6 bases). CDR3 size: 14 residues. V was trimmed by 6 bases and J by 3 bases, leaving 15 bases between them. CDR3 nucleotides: TGTGCCAGCAGCCGCTCGGACAGTCGCTACGAGCAGTACTTC. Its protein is CASSRSDSRYEQYF.

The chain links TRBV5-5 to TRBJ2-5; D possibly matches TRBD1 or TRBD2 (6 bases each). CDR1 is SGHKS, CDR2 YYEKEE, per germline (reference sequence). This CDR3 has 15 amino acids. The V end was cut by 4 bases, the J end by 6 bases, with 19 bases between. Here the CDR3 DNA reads TGTGCCAGCAGCCGGAGGCTGGGGGGCGAGAAGACCCAGTACTTC. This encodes CASSRRLGGEKTQYF.

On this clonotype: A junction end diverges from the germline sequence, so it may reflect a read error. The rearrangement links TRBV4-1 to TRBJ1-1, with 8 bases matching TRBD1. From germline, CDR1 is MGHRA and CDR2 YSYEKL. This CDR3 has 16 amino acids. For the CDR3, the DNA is TGCGCCAGCAGCCAGGCCCCCCAGGGGGCGATCACTGAAGTTTTCTTT. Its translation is CASSQAPQGAITEVFF.

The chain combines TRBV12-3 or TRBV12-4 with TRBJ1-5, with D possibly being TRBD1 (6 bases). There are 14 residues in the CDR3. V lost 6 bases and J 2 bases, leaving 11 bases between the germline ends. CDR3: CASSQPGGNQPQHF. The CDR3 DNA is TGTGCCAGCAGCCAGCCAGGGGGCAATCAGCCCCAGCATTTT.

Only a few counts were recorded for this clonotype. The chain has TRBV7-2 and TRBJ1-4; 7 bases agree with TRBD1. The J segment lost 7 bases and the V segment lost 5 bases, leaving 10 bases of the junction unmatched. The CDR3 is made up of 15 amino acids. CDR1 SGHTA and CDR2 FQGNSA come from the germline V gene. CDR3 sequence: CASSQRAGGGEKLFF. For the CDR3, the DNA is TGTGCCAGCAGCCAGAGGGCAGGGGGGGGTGAAAAACTGTTTTTT.

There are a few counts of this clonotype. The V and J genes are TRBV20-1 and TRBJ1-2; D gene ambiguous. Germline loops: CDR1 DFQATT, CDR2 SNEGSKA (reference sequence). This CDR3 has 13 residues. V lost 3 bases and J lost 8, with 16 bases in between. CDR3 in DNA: TGCAGTGCTAGTGGCATGTCGGGAAGGGGCTACACCTTC. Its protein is CSASGMSGRGYTF.

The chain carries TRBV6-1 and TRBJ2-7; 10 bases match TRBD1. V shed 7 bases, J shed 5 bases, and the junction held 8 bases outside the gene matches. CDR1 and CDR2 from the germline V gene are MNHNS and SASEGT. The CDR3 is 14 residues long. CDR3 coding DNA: TGTGCCAGCATTCGGGACAGGGGATCCCACGAGCAGTACTTC. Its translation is CASIRDRGSHEQYF.

The CDR3 protein is CASSGLAGGRDEQFF. Here the CDR3 DNA reads TGTGCCAGCAGTGGACTAGCGGGAGGGAGGGATGAGCAGTTCTTC. The V and J genes are TRBV6-1 and TRBJ2-1; TRBD2 matches at 14 bases. The CDR3 spans 15 residues. Germline lookup yields CDR1 MNHNS and CDR2 SASEGT. J lost 8 bases, V lost 4 bases, and 4 bases had no gene match.

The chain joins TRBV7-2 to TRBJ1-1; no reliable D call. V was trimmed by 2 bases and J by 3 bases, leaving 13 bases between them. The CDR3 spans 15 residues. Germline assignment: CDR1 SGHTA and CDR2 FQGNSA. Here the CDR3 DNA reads TGTGCCAGCAGCTTAAGCGGCGATACCTACACTGAAGCTTTCTTT. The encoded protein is CASSLSGDTYTEAFF.

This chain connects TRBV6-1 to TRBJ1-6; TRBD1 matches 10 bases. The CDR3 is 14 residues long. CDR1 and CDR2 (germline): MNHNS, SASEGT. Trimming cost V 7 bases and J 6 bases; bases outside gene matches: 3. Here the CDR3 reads CASNDRGLNSPLHF. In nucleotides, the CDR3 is TGTGCCAGCAATGACAGGGGGCTTAATTCACCCCTCCACTTT.

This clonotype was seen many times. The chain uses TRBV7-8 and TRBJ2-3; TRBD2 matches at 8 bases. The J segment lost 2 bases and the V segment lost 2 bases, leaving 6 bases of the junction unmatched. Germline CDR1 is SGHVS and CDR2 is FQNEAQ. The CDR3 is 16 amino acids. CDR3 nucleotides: TGTGCCAGCAGCTTAAAAATAGCGGGGACCACAGATACGCAGTATTTT. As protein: CASSLKIAGTTDTQYF. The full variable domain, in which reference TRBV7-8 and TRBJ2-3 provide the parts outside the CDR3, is GAGVSQSPRYKVAKRGQDVALRCDPISGHVSLFWYQQALGQGPEFLTYFQNEAQLDKSGLPSDRFFAERPEGSVSTLKIQRTQQEDSAVYLCASSLKIAGTTDTQYFGPGTRLTVL.

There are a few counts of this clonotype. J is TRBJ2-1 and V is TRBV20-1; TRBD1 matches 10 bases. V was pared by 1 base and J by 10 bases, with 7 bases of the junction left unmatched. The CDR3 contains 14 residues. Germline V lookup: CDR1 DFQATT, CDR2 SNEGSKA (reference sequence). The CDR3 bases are TGCAGTGCTAGAGGGGGACAGGGGATTGGGGAGCAGTTCTTC. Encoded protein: CSARGGQGIGEQFF.

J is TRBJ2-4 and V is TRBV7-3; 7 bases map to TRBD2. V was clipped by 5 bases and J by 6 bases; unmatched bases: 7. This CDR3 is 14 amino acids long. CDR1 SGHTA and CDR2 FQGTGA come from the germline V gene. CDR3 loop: CASSQSGGSNIQYF. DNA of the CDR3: TGTGCCAGCAGCCAGTCGGGGGGTTCAAACATTCAGTACTTC.

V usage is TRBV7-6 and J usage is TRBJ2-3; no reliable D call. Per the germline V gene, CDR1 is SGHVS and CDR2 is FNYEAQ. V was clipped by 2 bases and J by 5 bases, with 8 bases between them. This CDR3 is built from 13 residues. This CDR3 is CASSLKLGDTQYF. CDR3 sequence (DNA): TGTGCCAGCAGCTTAAAGCTTGGAGATACGCAGTATTTT.

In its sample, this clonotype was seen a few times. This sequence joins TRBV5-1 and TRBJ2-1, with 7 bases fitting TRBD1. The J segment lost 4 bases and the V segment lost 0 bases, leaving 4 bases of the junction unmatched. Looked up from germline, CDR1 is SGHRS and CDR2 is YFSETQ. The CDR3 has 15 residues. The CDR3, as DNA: TGCGCCAGCAGCTTGGTCGAGGGACAGTACAATGAGCAGTTCTTC. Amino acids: CASSLVEGQYNEQFF.